This T cell receptor (beta chain) was identified during a study of blood T cells in healthy people across ages. This clonotype was counted a few times. Its antigen is unknown. Combining a sample-barcoded 5' primer with a J-beta primer mix, a second PCR ran for 7 to 11 cycles. TCRdb ran MiXCR on the 5' RACE reads and lists one entry per CDR3 protein. The sample records 1.5 million to 2 million distinct CDR3 sequences, around 40% being singletons. The germline gives CDR1 MNHNY, CDR2 SVGAGI (reference sequence). With 5 bases clipped from V and 11 bases from J, the junction kept 5 bases outside the gene matches. The CDR3 runs to 13 residues. In terms of origin and age, donors were healthy Caucasian individuals from Russia aged roughly 6 to 95. Staff drew roughly 10 milliliters of peripheral blood from each donor. At least 5.5 micrograms of total RNA were extracted per sample. The study, taken as a whole, reports: Naive T cell percentage by flow cytometry tracked strongly with beta diversity.

The sequenced material came from blood. This sequence was found in a human donor in good health. The rearrangement joins TRBV6-6 to TRBJ2-4, with 11 bases fitting TRBD1. CDR3 region: CASSTGTGGLQYF. The CDR3, as DNA: TGTGCCAGCAGTACGGGGACAGGGGGGCTTCAGTACTTC.